This TCR beta chain was retrieved from a study of blood T cell repertoires in COVID-19. Study-level information: Researchers got acute and convalescent COVID-19 samples from the United States, Italy and Spain.

The CDR3 totals 16 residues. Per the germline V gene, CDR1 is SGHNT and CDR2 is YENEEA. Germline trimming cut 3 bases from V and 4 bases from J; bases unmatched to any gene: 5. Methods used by the authors: Estimated nucleated cell counts came from reference gene primer amplification. Here immunoSEQ multiplex PCR was the method, and the copy in TCRdb shows in-frame clones only, minus some. That table furnishes V, J and clone size, whereas the DNA furnished D and trimming. The sample lists roughly 230,000 clones, approximately 84% occurring once. The chain is built from TRBV11-3 and TRBJ2-1, with 11 positions matching TRBD2. The sequence derives from an elderly woman with acute or convalescent COVID-19. The source material was peripheral blood. In nucleotides, the CDR3 is TGTGCCAGCAGCTTGCGGACTAGCGGGCTTTACAATGAGCAGTTCTTC. Translated: CASSLRTSGLYNEQFF.